These 22 T cell receptor beta chains were all obtained from the same sample, sequenced in a study of type 1 regulatory T cells. Their antigen targets remain unknown. One entry per CDR3 protein, called by TCRdb with MiXCR from the reads. Counted here are fewer than 70,000 distinct CDR3 sequences, 50% to 70% occurring once; the ten biggest clones make up 7.6%. The specimen sequenced was cultured T cells, either the whole culture or a sorted T cell fraction (not recorded which). Subset indicated: Tr1-enriched cell product generated in vitro against host alloantigens. Receptors were obtained from a human donor in good health.

The gene calls are TRBV28 and TRBJ2-3, with TRBD1 matching over 9 bases. CDR1 MDHEN and CDR2 SYDVKM come from the germline V gene. This CDR3 spans 15 amino acids. J was trimmed by 4 bases and V by 6 bases; bases with no gene match: 8. The CDR3, as DNA: TGTGCCAGCAGCCCGGGGACAGGGTTTCCAGATACGCAGTATTTT. Its translation is CASSPGTGFPDTQYF.

This clonotype has more than one count but fewer than ten. The gene calls are TRBV3-1 and TRBJ2-3, with 7 bases fitting TRBD2. Germline CDR1 LGHDT, CDR2 YNNKEL (reference sequence). J lost 5 bases, V lost 3 bases, and 5 bases had no gene match. This CDR3 spans 14 amino acids. This chain's CDR3 is CASSHLTSLDTQYF. CDR3 coding DNA: TGTGCCAGCAGCCACCTGACTAGCTTAGATACGCAGTATTTT.

J is TRBJ2-1 and V is TRBV20-1; 8 nucleotides line up with TRBD1. Germline CDR1 and CDR2: DFQATT and SNEGSKA (reference sequence). The CDR3 has 13 amino acids. In DNA form, the CDR3 reads TGCAGCGGGAGACAGGGGACCTACAATGAGCAGTTCTTC. Protein sequence: CSGRQGTYNEQFF.

The chain has TRBV20-1 and TRBJ2-2, with 7 bases identical to TRBD2. V trimming: 0 bases; J trimming: 4 bases; junction bases outside the gene matches: 2. Germline CDR1 and CDR2: DFQATT and SNEGSKA (reference sequence). The CDR3 has 14 residues. DNA of the CDR3: TGCAGTGCTAGAGAAGCGGGAATCACCGGGGAGCTGTTTTTT. This sequence encodes CSAREAGITGELFF.

The chain combines TRBV6-1 with TRBJ1-2; 9 bases fit TRBD1. The CDR3 runs 13 residues. Germline CDR1 MNHNS, CDR2 SASEGT. V lost 7 bases to trimming and J lost 8 bases; unmatched junction nucleotides: 8. CDR3 in amino acids: CASTLDRGLGYTF. CDR3 nucleotide sequence: TGTGCCAGCACCCTGGACAGGGGTCTCGGCTACACCTTC.

The genes are TRBV10-3 and TRBJ2-1; D may be TRBD1 or TRBD2 (5 bases each). Germline V CDR1 and CDR2: ENHRY, SYGVKD. The CDR3 length is 16 residues. Trimming cost V 0 bases and J 5 bases, with 14 bases left between them. The CDR3 region is CAISESGYRGDNEQFF. The DNA of the CDR3 is TGTGCCATCAGTGAGTCAGGCTATCGAGGGGACAATGAGCAGTTCTTC.

This clonotype has a single count. The chain combines TRBV19 with TRBJ2-7; D unclear. Looked up from germline, CDR1 is LNHDA and CDR2 is SQIVND (reference sequence). V was shortened by 5 bases and J by 0 bases, with 11 bases between the two germline ends. This CDR3 is built from 14 residues. The CDR3 DNA reads TGTGCCAGTAGTTTCGACACGCGCTCCTACGAGCAGTACTTC. Translation gives CASSFDTRSYEQYF.

The genes are TRBV7-2 and TRBJ2-5; D may be TRBD1 or TRBD2 (5 bases each). V was cut by 4 bases and J by 5 bases, with 20 bases left in between. Germline lookup yields CDR1 SGHTA and CDR2 FQGNSA. CDR3 size: 16 residues. The CDR3 spells CASSSGFEGMAETQYF. The CDR3 DNA follows: TGTGCCAGCAGCTCCGGTTTCGAGGGGATGGCGGAGACCCAGTACTTC. The full variable domain, rest sourced from reference TRBV7-2 and TRBJ2-5, is GAGVSQSPSNKVTEKGKDVELRCDPISGHTALYWYRQSLGQGLEFLIYFQGNSAPDKSGLPSDRFSAERTGGSVSTLTIQRTQQEDSAVYLCASSSGFEGMAETQYFGPGTRLLVL.

This clonotype was seen a single time. The V and J genes are TRBV14 and TRBJ1-1; D not certain. Per germline, CDR1 SGHDN and CDR2 FVKESK. V was shortened by 4 bases and J by 1 base, with 4 bases between the two germline ends. There are 12 residues in the CDR3. CDR3 coding DNA: TGTGCCAGCAGCCTGAAGAACACTGAAGCTTTCTTT. Residues: CASSLKNTEAFF.

This rearrangement joins TRBV7-2 to TRBJ2-5; possibly TRBD2 for D (6 bases). The CDR3 runs 15 residues. Germline CDR1 reads SGHTA; CDR2 reads FQGNSA. V was cut by 1 base and J by 5 bases, with 14 bases left in between. The CDR3 spells CASSLGTPRGETQYF. The DNA for the CDR3 is TGTGCCAGCAGCTTAGGGACTCCCCGGGGGGAGACCCAGTACTTC.

V is TRBV5-4 and J is TRBJ2-3; D tentatively fits TRBD1 or TRBD2 (5 bases each). This CDR3 region has 16 residues. Germline lookup yields CDR1 SGHNT and CDR2 YYREEE (reference sequence). Trimming removed 0 bases at V and 3 bases at J, with 14 bases between. The CDR3 loop is CASSLDRGRSTDTQYF. CDR3 in DNA: TGTGCCAGCAGCTTGGATAGGGGACGGAGTACAGATACGCAGTATTTT.

This chain uses TRBV19 with TRBJ2-1, with D unresolved. V was clipped by 3 bases and J by 6 bases, with 9 bases between them. CDR3 length: 13 residues. The germline V gene has CDR1 LNHDA and CDR2 SQIVND (reference sequence). This CDR3 is CASSISLVNEQFF. The DNA of the CDR3 is TGTGCCAGTAGTATTAGCCTAGTCAATGAGCAGTTCTTC.

The CDR3 is CASSPSGSYNEQFF. Written as DNA, the CDR3 is TGTGCCAGCAGTCCTAGCGGGTCCTACAATGAGCAGTTCTTC. V usage is TRBV6-2 or TRBV6-3 and J usage is TRBJ2-1; 8 bases match TRBD2. The CDR3 consists of 14 residues. The germline V gene has CDR1 MNHEY and CDR2 SVGEGT. V lost 5 bases, J lost 1 base, and 1 base stayed unmatched.

The V gene is TRBV30, the J gene TRBJ2-1; 10 bases agree with TRBD2. This CDR3 has 14 amino acids. The germline V gene has CDR1 GTSNPN and CDR2 SVGIG (reference sequence). The ends lost 3 bases at V and 5 bases at J; junction bases unmatched: 4. CDR3 region: CAWSRTSGNNEQFF. Here the CDR3 DNA reads TGTGCCTGGAGCCGGACTAGCGGAAACAATGAGCAGTTCTTC.

This clonotype was seen more than once but under ten times. The V call is TRBV18, the J call TRBJ2-3; D tentatively fits TRBD1 or TRBD2 (5 bases each). V lost 4 bases, J lost 1 base, and 12 bases lay in between. Germline-derived CDR1 and CDR2 are KGHSH and LQKENI. The CDR3 spans 15 residues. The CDR3 DNA reads TGTGCCAGCTCACTAACCGGGACGGGCACAGATACGCAGTATTTT. As protein: CASSLTGTGTDTQYF.

The chain is built from TRBV29-1 and TRBJ2-2; TRBD1 aligns across 10 bases. Germline loops: CDR1 SQVTM, CDR2 ANQGSEA. CDR3 length: 12 residues. After removal of 7 bases from V and 7 bases from J, the junction contained 3 bases not matched to a gene. This CDR3 reads CSARTGGGELFF. In DNA, the CDR3 is TGCAGCGCCCGGACAGGGGGCGGGGAGCTGTTTTTT.

The gene calls are TRBV6-6 and TRBJ1-4, with D hard to call. CDR3 size: 13 residues. CDR1 is MNHNY, CDR2 SVGAGI, per germline (reference sequence). Trimming removed 2 bases at V and 5 bases at J, with 6 bases between. In DNA, the CDR3 is TGTGCCAGCAGTTACCCCAAAAATGAAAAACTGTTTTTT. It yields the protein CASSYPKNEKLFF.

The V gene is TRBV12-3 or TRBV12-4, the J gene TRBJ1-5, with D possibly matching TRBD1 (6 bases). The CDR3 totals 16 residues. With 2 bases removed from V and 8 bases from J, the gap between germline ends came to 19 bases. This CDR3 is CASSLTDSKQWKPQHF. The CDR3, as DNA: TGTGCCAGCAGTTTAACGGACAGCAAACAGTGGAAGCCCCAGCATTTT.

J is TRBJ2-7 and V is TRBV27, with 7 bases that match TRBD1. This CDR3 contains 15 residues. Losses at the gene ends were 3 bases for V and 1 base for J; bases not matched to a gene: 6. The germline V gene encodes CDR1 MNHEY and CDR2 SMNVEV (reference sequence). Here the CDR3 reads CASSLTGTVSYEQYF. CDR3 sequence (DNA): TGTGCCAGCAGTTTGACCGGGACAGTATCCTACGAGCAGTACTTC.

Comments on this clonotype: At one end, the junction sequence differs from germline, possibly due to a read error. V is TRBV12-3 or TRBV12-4 and J is TRBJ2-7; D is uncertain. The CDR3 contains 11 residues. CDR3 DNA sequence: TGTGCCAGCAGCCCCTCCAACGAGCAGTACTTC. Its translation: CASSPSNEQYF.

CDR3 sequence: CSVLSSGSYEQYF. CDR3 nucleotide sequence: TGCAGTGTTTTATCTAGCGGCTCCTACGAGCAGTACTTC. This chain uses TRBV20-1 with TRBJ2-7; 7 bases align to TRBD2. The germline gives CDR1 DFQATT, CDR2 SNEGSKA (reference sequence). The V and J ends lost 7 bases and 0 bases, in that order; junction bases with no gene match: 6. This CDR3 has 13 amino acids.

The sample holds a few counts of this clonotype. The J gene is TRBJ1-1, the V gene TRBV29-1, with no clear D. CDR3 length: 13 amino acids. Looked up from germline, CDR1 is SQVTM and CDR2 is ANQGSEA. Trimming cost V 6 bases and J 1 base, with 12 bases left between them. Here the CDR3 reads CSVPGWENTEAFF. DNA of the CDR3: TGCAGCGTGCCCGGTTGGGAGAACACTGAAGCTTTCTTT.